This T cell receptor beta chain was identified during a study of T cells in Graves' hyperthyroidism and ophthalmopathy. The CDR3 regions of TCR beta were amplified from RNA transcripts. A set of HTBI primers served as the primers for a first-round RT-PCR of the TCR CDR3. One entry per CDR3 protein, called by TCRdb with MiXCR from the multiplex PCR reads. The data contain about 250,000 distinct CDR3 sequences, roughly 22% of them singletons. The study included ophthalmopathy patients with Clinical Activity Score at least 3, NOSPECS grade at least 4 and duration under 3 months. Cells are PBMCs isolated from about 10 ml of fresh blood. This clonotype has at least ten counts. The CDR3 runs to 15 residues. The germline CDR1 and CDR2 sequences are MDHEN and SYDVKM. The trim removed 3 bases at V and 3 bases at J, leaving 6 bases unmatched.

This TCR was sampled from a middle-aged woman with Graves' ophthalmopathy. V usage is TRBV28 and J usage is TRBJ2-7; the match to TRBD1 covers 9 bases. Sequencing was carried out using blood. The CDR3 region is CASSLGQGGVYEQYF. The CDR3 coding sequence is TGTGCCAGCAGTTTGGGACAGGGTGGGGTCTACGAGCAGTACTTC. The full variable domain, its missing parts supplied by reference TRBV28 and TRBJ2-7, is DVKVTQSSRYLVKRTGEKVFLECVQDMDHENMFWYRQDPGLGLRLIYFSYDVKMKEKGDIPEGYSVSREKKERFSLILESASTNQTSMYLCASSLGQGGVYEQYFGPGTRLTVT.